Presented here are 7 T cell receptor beta chains from one specimen sequenced in a study of spatial heterogeneity in lung cancer. Time point noted: sample taken at primary tumor resection. Unsorted whole RNA of tumor, nontumor lung or frozen PBMC was sequenced. TCRdb used MiXCR to reprocess the 5' RACE reads, holding one entry per CDR3 protein. This table holds 60,000 to 65,000 distinct CDR3 sequences, 7.5% to 8.5% found once. Here the sequenced sample was PBMCs, taken at surgery. These receptors originate from a female donor with early-stage non-small cell lung cancer.

This chain connects TRBV12-3 or TRBV12-4 to TRBJ1-3; weak D call: TRBD1 (6 bases). V was shortened by 5 bases and J by 1 base, with 9 bases between the two germline ends. The CDR3 is made up of 14 amino acids. CDR3 in amino acids: CASSVGGSGNTIYF. The DNA of the CDR3 is TGTGCCAGCAGTGTAGGGGGGTCTGGAAACACCATATATTTT.

This clonotype occurred a few times. The chain is built from TRBV11-2 and TRBJ1-3; D remains ambiguous. Between the trimmed V and J ends, which lost 2 bases and 0 bases, there was a span of 5 bases. CDR1 SGHAT and CDR2 FQNNGV come from the germline V gene. CDR3 length equals 14 residues. This chain's CDR3 is CASSLSFSGNTIYF. The CDR3 DNA reads as TGTGCCAGCAGCTTAAGCTTCTCTGGAAACACCATATATTTT.

This clonotype was observed many times. This chain uses TRBV6-5 with TRBJ2-2; D is unclear. Germline V lookup: CDR1 MNHEY, CDR2 SVGAGI. The CDR3 has 13 amino acids. Trimming pared 6 bases from V and 0 bases from J, leaving 5 bases between. CDR3 region: CASRRTNTGELFF. The CDR3 nucleotides are TGTGCCAGCAGGAGAACGAACACCGGGGAGCTGTTTTTT.

This clonotype was counted at least ten times. The chain couples TRBV11-2 to TRBJ2-2; 7 nucleotides align to TRBD2. The ends lost 2 bases at V and 6 bases at J; junction bases unmatched: 9. Per the germline V gene, CDR1 is SGHAT and CDR2 is FQNNGV. The CDR3 consists of 16 residues. CDR3: CASSLRGDSLPGELFF. CDR3 nucleotide sequence: TGTGCCAGCAGCTTACGGGGGGATTCCCTCCCCGGGGAGCTGTTTTTT.

Many counts were recorded for this clonotype. V is TRBV6-5 and J is TRBJ2-2, with a possible D match to TRBD1 (5 bases). Germline assignment: CDR1 MNHEY and CDR2 SVGAGI. This CDR3 comprises 15 residues. V was clipped by 5 bases and J by 0 bases, with 10 bases between them. The CDR3 is CASSMGRANTGELFF. The CDR3 nucleotides are TGTGCCAGCAGTATGGGCAGGGCGAACACCGGGGAGCTGTTTTTT.

This chain joins TRBV20-1 and TRBJ1-4, with 8 nucleotides matching TRBD1. Germline V gives CDR1 DFQATT, CDR2 SNEGSKA (reference sequence). The CDR3 contains 15 residues. V dropped 5 bases and J dropped 6; count of bases not matched to a gene: 11. CDR3 DNA sequence: TGCAGTGCTCAACCCCCAGGGGGCGCGGATGAAAAACTGTTTTTT. It codes for CSAQPPGGADEKLFF.

This chain uses TRBV20-1 with TRBJ1-5; D uncertain. There are 17 residues in the CDR3. Between the trimmed V and J ends, which lost 7 bases and 2 bases, there was a span of 24 bases. From germline, CDR1 is DFQATT and CDR2 SNEGSKA (reference sequence). For the CDR3, the DNA is TGCAGTGTAGCGGGTGCGGGCCTGTATAATCGCAATCAGCCCCAGCATTTT. It specifies CSVAGAGLYNRNQPQHF.